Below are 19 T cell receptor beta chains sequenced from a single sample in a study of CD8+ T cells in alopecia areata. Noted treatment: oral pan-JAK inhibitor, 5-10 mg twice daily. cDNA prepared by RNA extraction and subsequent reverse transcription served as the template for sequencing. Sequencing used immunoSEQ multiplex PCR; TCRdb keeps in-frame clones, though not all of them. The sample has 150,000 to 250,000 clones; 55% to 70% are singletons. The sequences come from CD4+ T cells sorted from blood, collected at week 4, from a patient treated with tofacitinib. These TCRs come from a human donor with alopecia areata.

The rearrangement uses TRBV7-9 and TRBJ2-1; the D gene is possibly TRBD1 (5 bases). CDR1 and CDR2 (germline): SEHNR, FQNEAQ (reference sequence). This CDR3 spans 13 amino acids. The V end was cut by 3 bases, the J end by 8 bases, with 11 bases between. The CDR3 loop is CASSFGRADEQFF. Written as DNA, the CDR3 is TGTGCCAGCAGCTTTGGCAGGGCGGATGAGCAGTTCTTC.

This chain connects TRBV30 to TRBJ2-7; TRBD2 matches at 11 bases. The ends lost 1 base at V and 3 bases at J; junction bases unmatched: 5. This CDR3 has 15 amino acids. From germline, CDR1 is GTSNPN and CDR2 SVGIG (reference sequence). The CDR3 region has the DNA TGTGCCTGGAGTGAGACTAGCGGGAATTTCTACGAGCAGTACTTC. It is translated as CAWSETSGNFYEQYF.

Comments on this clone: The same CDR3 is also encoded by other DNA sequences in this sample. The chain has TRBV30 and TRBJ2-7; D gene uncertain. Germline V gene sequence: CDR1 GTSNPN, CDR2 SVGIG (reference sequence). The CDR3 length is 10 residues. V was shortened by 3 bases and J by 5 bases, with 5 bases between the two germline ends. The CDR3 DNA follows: TGTGCCTGGAGCAGGAACGAGCAGTACTTC. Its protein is CAWSRNEQYF.

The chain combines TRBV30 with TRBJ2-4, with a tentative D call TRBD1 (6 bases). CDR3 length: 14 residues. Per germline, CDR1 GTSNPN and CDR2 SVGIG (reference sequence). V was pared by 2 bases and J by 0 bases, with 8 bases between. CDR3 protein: CAWSPGVAKNIQYF. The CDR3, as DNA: TGTGCCTGGAGTCCAGGGGTAGCCAAAAACATTCAGTACTTC.

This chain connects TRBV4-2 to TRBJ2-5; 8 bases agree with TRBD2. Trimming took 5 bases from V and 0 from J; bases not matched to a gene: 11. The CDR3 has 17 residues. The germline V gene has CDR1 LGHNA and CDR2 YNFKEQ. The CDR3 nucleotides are TGTGCCAGCAGCAGGGGCGCCAATAGCGGGGACCAAGAGACCCAGTACTTC. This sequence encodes CASSRGANSGDQETQYF.

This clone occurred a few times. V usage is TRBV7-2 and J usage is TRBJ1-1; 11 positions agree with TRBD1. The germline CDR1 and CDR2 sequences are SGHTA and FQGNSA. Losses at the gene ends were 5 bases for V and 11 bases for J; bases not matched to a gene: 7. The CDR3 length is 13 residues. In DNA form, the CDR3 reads TGTGCCAGCAGCAAGGGACAGGGGGTGAAGGCTTTCTTT. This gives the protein CASSKGQGVKAFF. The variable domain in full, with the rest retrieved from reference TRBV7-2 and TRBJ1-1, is GAGVSQSPSNKVTEKGKDVELRCDPISGHTALYWYRQSLGQGLEFLIYFQGNSAPDKSGLPSDRFSAERTGGSVSTLTIQRTQQEDSAVYLCASSKGQGVKAFFGQGTRLTVV.

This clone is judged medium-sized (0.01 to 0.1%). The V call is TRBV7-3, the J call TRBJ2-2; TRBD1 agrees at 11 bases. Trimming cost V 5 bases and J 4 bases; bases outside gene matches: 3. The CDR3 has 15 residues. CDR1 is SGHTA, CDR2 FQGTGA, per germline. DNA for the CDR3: TGTGCCAGCAGCCCAGGGACAGGGGGCACCGGGGAGCTGTTTTTT. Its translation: CASSPGTGGTGELFF.

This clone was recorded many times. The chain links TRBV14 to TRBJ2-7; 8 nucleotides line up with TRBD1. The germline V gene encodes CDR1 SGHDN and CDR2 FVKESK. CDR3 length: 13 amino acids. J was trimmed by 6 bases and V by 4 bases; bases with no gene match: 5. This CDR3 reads CASSLSQGGEQYF. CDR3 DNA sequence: TGTGCCAGCAGCCTATCACAGGGGGGCGAGCAGTACTTC. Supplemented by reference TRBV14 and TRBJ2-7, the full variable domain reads EAGVTQFPSHSVIEKGQTVTLRCDPISGHDNLYWYRRVMGKEIKFLLHFVKESKQDESGMPNNRFLAERTGGTYSTLKVQPAELEDSGVYFCASSLSQGGEQYFGPGTRLTVT.

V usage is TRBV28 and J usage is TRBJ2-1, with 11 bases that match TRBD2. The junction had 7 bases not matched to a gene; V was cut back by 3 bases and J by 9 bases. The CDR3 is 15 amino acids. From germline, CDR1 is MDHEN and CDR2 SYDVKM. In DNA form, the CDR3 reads TGTGCCAGCAGTTTCGTTAGCGGGGGGGCCAGTGAGCAGTTCTTC. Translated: CASSFVSGGASEQFF.

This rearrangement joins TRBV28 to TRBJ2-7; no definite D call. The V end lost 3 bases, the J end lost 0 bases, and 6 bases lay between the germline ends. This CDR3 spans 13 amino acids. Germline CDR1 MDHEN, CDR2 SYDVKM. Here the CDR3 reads CASSLARSYEQYF. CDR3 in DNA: TGTGCCAGCAGTTTGGCGCGCTCCTACGAGCAGTACTTC. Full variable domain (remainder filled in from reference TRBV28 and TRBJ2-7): DVKVTQSSRYLVKRTGEKVFLECVQDMDHENMFWYRQDPGLGLRLIYFSYDVKMKEKGDIPEGYSVSREKKERFSLILESASTNQTSMYLCASSLARSYEQYFGPGTRLTVT.

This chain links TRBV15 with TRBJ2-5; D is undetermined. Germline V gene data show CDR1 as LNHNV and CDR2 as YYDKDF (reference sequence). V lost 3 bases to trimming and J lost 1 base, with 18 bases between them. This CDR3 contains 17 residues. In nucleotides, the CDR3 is TGTGCCACCAGCAGCCCCGTTCGACGTACAGTCCAAGAGACCCAGTACTTC. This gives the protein CATSSPVRRTVQETQYF.

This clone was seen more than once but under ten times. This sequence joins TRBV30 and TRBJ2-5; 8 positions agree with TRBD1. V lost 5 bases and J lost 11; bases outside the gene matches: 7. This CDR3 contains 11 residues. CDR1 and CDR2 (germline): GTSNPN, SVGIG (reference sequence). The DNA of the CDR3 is TGTGCCTGGGTGGACAGGGATGAGCAGTACTTC. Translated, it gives CAWVDRDEQYF.

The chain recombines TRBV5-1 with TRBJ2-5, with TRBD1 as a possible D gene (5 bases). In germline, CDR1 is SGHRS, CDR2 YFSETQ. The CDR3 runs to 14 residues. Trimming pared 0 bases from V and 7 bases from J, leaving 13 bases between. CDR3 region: CASSLGDSFGTQYF. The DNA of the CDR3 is TGCGCCAGCAGCTTGGGTGACAGCTTCGGGACCCAGTACTTC.

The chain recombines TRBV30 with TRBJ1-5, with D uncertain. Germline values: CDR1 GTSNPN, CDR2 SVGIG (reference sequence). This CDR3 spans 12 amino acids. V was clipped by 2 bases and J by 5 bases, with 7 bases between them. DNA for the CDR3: TGTGCCTGGAGTTCGACCGATCAGCCCCAGCATTTT. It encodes CAWSSTDQPQHF.

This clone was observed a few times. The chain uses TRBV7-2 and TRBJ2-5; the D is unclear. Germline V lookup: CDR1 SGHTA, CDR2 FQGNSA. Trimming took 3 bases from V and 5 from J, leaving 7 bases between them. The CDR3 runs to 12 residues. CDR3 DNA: TGTGCCAGCAGCTTGATCCGGGAGACCCAGTACTTC. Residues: CASSLIRETQYF.

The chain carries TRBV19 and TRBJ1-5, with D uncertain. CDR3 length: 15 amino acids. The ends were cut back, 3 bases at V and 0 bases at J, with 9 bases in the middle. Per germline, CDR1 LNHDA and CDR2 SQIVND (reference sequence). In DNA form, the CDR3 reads TGTGCCAGTAGTATGGTACAGATTAGCAATCAGCCCCAGCATTTT. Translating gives CASSMVQISNQPQHF.

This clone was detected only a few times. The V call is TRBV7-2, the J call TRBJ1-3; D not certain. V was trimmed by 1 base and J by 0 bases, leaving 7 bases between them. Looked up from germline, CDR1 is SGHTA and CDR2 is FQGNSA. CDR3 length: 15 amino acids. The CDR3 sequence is CASSLDSRSGNTIYF. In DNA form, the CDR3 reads TGTGCCAGCAGCTTAGACAGTCGCTCTGGAAACACCATATATTTT.

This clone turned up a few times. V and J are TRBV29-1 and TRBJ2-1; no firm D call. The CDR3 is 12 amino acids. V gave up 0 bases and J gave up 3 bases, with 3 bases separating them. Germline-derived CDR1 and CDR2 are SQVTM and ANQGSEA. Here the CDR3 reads CSVEEVYNEQFF. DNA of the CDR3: TGCAGCGTTGAAGAGGTCTACAATGAGCAGTTCTTC.

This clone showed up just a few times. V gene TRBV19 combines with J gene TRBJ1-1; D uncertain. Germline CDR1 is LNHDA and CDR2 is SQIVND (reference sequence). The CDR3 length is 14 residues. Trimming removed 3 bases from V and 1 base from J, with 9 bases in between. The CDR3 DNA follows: TGTGCCAGTAGTATTCCAGGTGGGAACACTGAAGCTTTCTTT. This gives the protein CASSIPGGNTEAFF.